This T cell receptor beta chain came from a study of OX40 agonist ivuxolimab in advanced cancers. The wider study: All patients had ivuxolimab intravenously every 2 weeks at 0.01 to 10 mg/kg.

Profiled with immunoSEQ multiplex PCR; TCRdb holds only in-frame clones, not every one. The profile shows around 20,000 clones, 88% of them singletons. Patients had blood sampled at baseline and again on cycle 4 day 1 and cycle 7 day 1. As for this clone: Its specificity is not known.

Germline CDR1 and CDR2: SGHVS and FQNEAQ. The CDR3 totals 14 residues. Findings and limits, study-wide: In general, CD8+ T cells held more expanded clones than CD4+ did, on average. CD4+ and CD8+ T cells in blood underwent clonal expansion by week 6 at 0.1 to 3.0 mg/kg.

The rearrangement joins TRBV7-8 to TRBJ2-5, with D maybe TRBD2 (5 bases). The end of the DNA is better explained by TRBJ2-7, so the J call may be wrong. The sample here was CD4+ or CD8+ T cells sorted from blood, taken in a trial of the OX40 agonist ivuxolimab. The sequence came from an adult with an advanced solid tumor such as melanoma, head and neck, liver or kidney cancer. The CDR3 nucleotides are TGTGCCAGCAGCTTAGAACGGGGAAGGTACGAGCAGTACTTC. Amino acids: CASSLERGRYEQYF.